This entry describes one TCR beta chain. As yet, its antigen is unknown. The PCR used 60 Vbeta and 13 Jbeta primers. Only in-frame clones appear in the TCRdb table, and some are missing; sequencing was by immunoSEQ multiplex PCR. Among some 200,000 clones, around 77% were seen once, and the ten largest hold 2.5% to 3.5%. Germline V gene lookup returns CDR1 SGHKS and CDR2 YYEKEE (reference sequence). The CDR3 is 14 residues long. J gave up 5 bases and V 4 bases, and 8 bases lay outside the gene matches. These data originate in a study of cytomegalovirus exposure and HLA in healthy donors. Findings and caveats of the study: TRBV6-2, TRBV6-3 and other indistinguishable V segments were excluded. Later analysis identified a missense DCLRE1C variant that was linked to TCR beta V- and J-gene trimming.

This TCR derives from a young woman in good health and CMV-seronegative. The V call is TRBV5-5, the J call TRBJ1-2; 7 bases are a match to TRBD1. Material: PBMCs. The chain's CDR3 is CASSREGGRYGYTF. The CDR3, as DNA: TGTGCCAGCAGCCGGGAAGGGGGCCGGTATGGCTACACCTTC.